This section outlines one T cell receptor (beta chain) sequence together with its context. The target antigen is unknown. A junction end diverges from the germline sequence, so it may reflect a read error. This sample is part of a study of cytomegalovirus exposure and HLA in healthy donors. Overall study results and limits: Later on, an analysis tied 15,000 to 20,000 TCR beta sequences to HLA alleles at 0.05 false discovery rate.

PCR employed 60 Vbeta and 13 Jbeta primers. The table came from immunoSEQ multiplex PCR; TCRdb's copy has only in-frame clones and leaves some out. Among roughly 300,000 clones listed, 86% were seen once. CDR3 length: 16 amino acids. Germline lookup yields CDR1 SEHNR and CDR2 FQNEAQ (reference sequence). The chain carries TRBV7-9 and TRBJ2-3; 11 nucleotides align to TRBD2. This TCR was sampled from a man aged 40-49 years in good health and CMV-seropositive. Sequencing used PBMCs. CDR3: CASSLAGGRSTDTQYF. The CDR3 bases are TGTGCCAGCAGCCTAGCGGGAGGTAGGAGCACAGATACGCAGTATTTT.